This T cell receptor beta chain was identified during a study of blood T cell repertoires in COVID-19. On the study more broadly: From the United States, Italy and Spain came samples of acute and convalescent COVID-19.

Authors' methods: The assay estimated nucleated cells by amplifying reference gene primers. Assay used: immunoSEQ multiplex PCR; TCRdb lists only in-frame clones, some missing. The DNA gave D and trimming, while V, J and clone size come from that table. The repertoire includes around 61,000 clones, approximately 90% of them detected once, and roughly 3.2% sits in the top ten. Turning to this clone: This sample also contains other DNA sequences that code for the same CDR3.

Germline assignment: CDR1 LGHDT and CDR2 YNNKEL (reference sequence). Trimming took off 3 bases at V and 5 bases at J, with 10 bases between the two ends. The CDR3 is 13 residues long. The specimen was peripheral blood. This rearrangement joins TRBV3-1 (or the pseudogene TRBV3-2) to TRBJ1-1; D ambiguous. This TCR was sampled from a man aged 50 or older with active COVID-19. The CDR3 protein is CASSHLSGTEAFF. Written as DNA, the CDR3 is TGTGCCAGCAGCCATCTATCCGGGACTGAAGCTTTCTTT.